These 32 T cell receptor beta chains were all obtained from the same sample, sequenced in a study of blood T cells in healthy people across ages. With a J-beta primer mix and a sample-barcoded 5' primer, a second PCR ran 7 to 11 cycles. MiXCR, applied by TCRdb to the 5' RACE reads, yields one record per CDR3 protein. The table has around 650,000 distinct CDR3 sequences, roughly 32% seen once. The specimen was blood. The receptors were gathered from an elderly woman in good health.

The table lists this clonotype with many counts. V gene TRBV7-8 combines with J gene TRBJ2-1; a possible D gene is TRBD2 (7 bases). V was clipped by 1 base and J by 4 bases, with 11 bases between them. CDR1 is SGHVS, CDR2 FQNEAQ, per germline. This CDR3 has 15 amino acids. The CDR3 nucleotides read TGTGCCAGCAGCTTAGTGGGGGGGCCTTACAATGAGCAGTTCTTC. Translated: CASSLVGGPYNEQFF. Together with reference TRBV7-8 and TRBJ2-1, the CDR3 gives the full variable domain: GAGVSQSPRYKVAKRGQDVALRCDPISGHVSLFWYQQALGQGPEFLTYFQNEAQLDKSGLPSDRFFAERPEGSVSTLKIQRTQQEDSAVYLCASSLVGGPYNEQFFGPGTRLTVL.

The chain couples TRBV20-1 to TRBJ1-1; D perhaps matches TRBD1 (5 bases). Looked up from germline, CDR1 is DFQATT and CDR2 is SNEGSKA (reference sequence). The CDR3 consists of 14 residues. The V end was cut by 6 bases, the J end by 4 bases, with 18 bases between. CDR3 coding DNA: TGCAGTGCCCCCCCGTTCGGGGGAGTCACTGAAGCTTTCTTT. This translates into CSAPPFGGVTEAFF.

The J gene is TRBJ2-7, the V gene TRBV5-1, with D maybe TRBD1 (6 bases). This CDR3 comprises 14 residues. Per the germline V gene, CDR1 is SGHRS and CDR2 is YFSETQ. Trimming removed 0 bases at V and 3 bases at J, with 10 bases between. CDR3 sequence reads: CASSLGRDIYEQYF. The DNA of the CDR3 is TGCGCCAGCAGCTTGGGCCGGGACATCTACGAGCAGTACTTC.

The J gene is TRBJ2-3, the V gene TRBV20-1; D gene unclear. V lost 6 bases and J 2 bases, leaving 9 bases between the germline ends. The CDR3 contains 12 residues. Germline-derived CDR1 and CDR2 are DFQATT and SNEGSKA (reference sequence). The CDR3 loop is CSAGPDTDTQYF. The CDR3 nucleotides are TGCAGTGCAGGTCCAGACACAGATACGCAGTATTTT.

Only a few counts were recorded for this clonotype. One junction end does not reproduce the germline sequence, and a read error may be involved. The CDR3 nucleotides read TGTGCCAGCAGCCAAGATTCTGGGGGGAATTCGCCCCTCCACTTT. It translates to CASSQDSGGNSPLHF. J is TRBJ1-6 and V is TRBV3-1, with a weak D call TRBD1 (5 bases). The CDR3 spans 15 residues. Germline-derived CDR1 and CDR2 are LGHDT and YNNKEL (reference sequence). The full variable domain, with the rest looked up from reference TRBV3-1 and TRBJ1-6, is DTAVSQTPKYLVTQMGNDKSIKCEQNLGHDTMYWYKQDSKKFLKIMFSYNNKELIINETVPNRFSPKSPDKAHLNLHINSLELGDSAVYFCASSQDSGGNSPLHFGNGTRLTVT.

There are many counts of this clonotype. This chain joins TRBV2 and TRBJ2-1, with 7 bases fitting TRBD1. CDR1 and CDR2 from the germline V gene are SNHLY and FYNNEI. After removal of 7 bases from V and 7 bases from J, the junction contained 4 bases not matched to a gene. There are 12 residues in the CDR3. CDR3 sequence: CASKGGANEQFF. In DNA, the CDR3 is TGTGCCAGCAAAGGGGGCGCGAATGAGCAGTTCTTC.

The CDR3 DNA sequence: TGCGCCAGCAGCCGAAACGAGGGGCGAGAGACCCAGTACTTC. It yields the protein CASSRNEGRETQYF. The chain employs TRBV4-3 and TRBJ2-4; D might be TRBD1 or TRBD2, each matching 5 bases. The DNA matches TRBJ2-5 better at its end, which makes the J call doubtful. The CDR3 is 14 residues long. Germline assignment: CDR1 LGHNA and CDR2 YSLEER.

The J gene is TRBJ2-7, the V gene TRBV7-8; the D is unclear. The CDR3 extends over 13 amino acids. The germline V gene has CDR1 SGHVS and CDR2 FQNEAQ. Trimming removed 4 bases from V and 6 bases from J, with 13 bases in between. The CDR3 sequence: CASSYLKKGEQYF. Here the CDR3 DNA reads TGTGCCAGCAGCTATCTTAAGAAGGGCGAGCAGTACTTC.

The rearrangement joins TRBV7-2 to TRBJ2-5, with D unclear. The CDR3 is made up of 13 amino acids. V was trimmed by 7 bases and J by 11 bases, leaving 20 bases between them. Germline V CDR1 and CDR2: SGHTA, FQGNSA. CDR3 loop: CASTQDVYNEQYF. The DNA for the CDR3 is TGTGCCAGCACCCAGGATGTATACAATGAGCAGTACTTC. Based on the CDR3 plus reference TRBV7-2 and TRBJ2-5, the full variable domain is GAGVSQSPSNKVTEKGKDVELRCDPISGHTALYWYRQSLGQGLEFLIYFQGNSAPDKSGLPSDRFSAERTGGSVSTLTIQRTQQEDSAVYLCASTQDVYNEQYFGPGTRLLVL.

This clonotype was seen just once. The chain joins TRBV5-1 to TRBJ2-3; the D is unclear. The CDR3 totals 14 residues. V was shortened by 0 bases and J by 2 bases, with 7 bases between the two germline ends. Germline loops: CDR1 SGHRS, CDR2 YFSETQ. Here the CDR3 reads CASSLAEVTDTQYF. CDR3 DNA: TGCGCCAGCAGCTTGGCCGAGGTCACAGATACGCAGTATTTT.

This clonotype was observed a handful of times. This chain connects TRBV12-5 to TRBJ2-2; D might be TRBD1 (6 bases). Between the trimmed V and J ends, which lost 6 bases and 4 bases, there was a span of 12 bases. The CDR3 runs to 14 residues. The germline V gene has CDR1 LGHNT and CDR2 FRNRAP. The CDR3 nucleotides read TGTGCTAGTGGACCTACAGGGACCACCGGGGAGCTGTTTTTT. This sequence encodes CASGPTGTTGELFF.

This sequence joins TRBV12-3 or TRBV12-4 and TRBJ2-1; 10 bases fit TRBD1. The V segment lost 4 bases and the J segment 5 bases; nucleotides outside the gene matches: 5. The CDR3 is made up of 15 amino acids. The CDR3 here is CASSYRQGANNEQFF. Written as DNA, the CDR3 is TGTGCCAGCAGTTACAGACAGGGGGCCAACAATGAGCAGTTCTTC.

This clonotype was counted ten times or more. The gene calls are TRBV20-1 and TRBJ2-7; 11 bases match TRBD2. CDR3 length: 17 residues. With 5 bases clipped from V and 0 bases from J, the junction kept 12 bases outside the gene matches. The germline V gene encodes CDR1 DFQATT and CDR2 SNEGSKA (reference sequence). CDR3 sequence: CSAQARLAGGPSYEQYF. CDR3 bases: TGCAGTGCTCAGGCTAGGCTAGCGGGGGGACCCTCCTACGAGCAGTACTTC.

The chain couples TRBV30 to TRBJ2-7; possibly TRBD1 for D (5 bases). Germline V gene data show CDR1 as GTSNPN and CDR2 as SVGIG (reference sequence). This CDR3 has 15 amino acids. V was trimmed by 2 bases and J by 2 bases, leaving 16 bases between them. The CDR3 DNA reads TGTGCCTGGAGTATGGACACAGGACCTACCTACGAGCAGTACTTC. It translates to CAWSMDTGPTYEQYF.

To note about this clonotype: A clone one base away is much larger, so this may be a read error. This chain's CDR3 is CSAERDHGQYF. CDR3 coding DNA: TGCAGTGCTGAGCGGGACCACGGGCAGTACTTC. The genes are TRBV20-1 and TRBJ2-7; TRBD2 matches 7 bases. Germline V gene lookup returns CDR1 DFQATT and CDR2 SNEGSKA (reference sequence). V gave up 5 bases and J gave up 9 bases; unmatched junction bases: 7. This CDR3 is 11 amino acids long.

This chain connects TRBV29-1 to TRBJ2-3; tentative D call: TRBD2 (5 bases). V was trimmed by 3 bases and J by 2 bases, leaving 15 bases between them. This CDR3 has 15 amino acids. In germline, CDR1 is SQVTM, CDR2 ANQGSEA. Written as DNA, the CDR3 is TGCAGCGTTGAGAGGGCAGGCCGGGACACAGATACGCAGTATTTT. Translated: CSVERAGRDTDTQYF.

This clonotype has a count of ten or more. The genes are TRBV6-1 and TRBJ1-5; D remains unclear. Germline V gene data show CDR1 as MNHNS and CDR2 as SASEGT. The ends were cut back, 2 bases at V and 4 bases at J, with 12 bases in the middle. This CDR3 contains 15 residues. Here the CDR3 reads CASSELPGRNQPQHF. The CDR3 DNA reads TGTGCCAGCAGTGAACTCCCAGGAAGGAATCAGCCCCAGCATTTT.

The chain is built from TRBV7-2 and TRBJ2-7; 7 bases agree with TRBD2. Germline V gene sequence: CDR1 SGHTA, CDR2 FQGNSA. J gave up 3 bases and V 3 bases, and 17 bases lay outside the gene matches. The CDR3 spans 18 residues. The CDR3 region has the DNA TGTGCCAGCAGCTTGTATGATGTGGCAGCGGGAAATCGCTACGAGCAGTACTTC. This codes for CASSLYDVAAGNRYEQYF.

The CDR3 sequence: CASSEDRGLDETQYF. CDR3 sequence (DNA): TGTGCCAGCAGTGAAGACAGGGGGCTGGACGAGACCCAGTACTTC. V is TRBV2 and J is TRBJ2-5; 9 bases agree with TRBD1. J gave up 5 bases and V 1 base, and 5 bases lay outside the gene matches. Per the germline V gene, CDR1 is SNHLY and CDR2 is FYNNEI. The CDR3 is 15 amino acids. The full variable domain, rest sourced from reference TRBV2 and TRBJ2-5, is EPEVTQTPSHQVTQMGQEVILRCVPISNHLYFYWYRQILGQKVEFLVSFYNNEISEKSEIFDDQFSVERPDGSNFTLKIRSTKLEDSAMYFCASSEDRGLDETQYFGPGTRLLVL.

This clonotype has a count of ten or more. V gene TRBV6-6 combines with J gene TRBJ2-5, with 9 nucleotides matching TRBD1. Trimming cost V 2 bases and J 5 bases; bases outside gene matches: 3. From germline, CDR1 is MNHNY and CDR2 SVGAGI (reference sequence). This CDR3 comprises 14 residues. Here the CDR3 DNA reads TGTGCCAGCAGTTACGGGGACAGGGATGAGACCCAGTACTTC. Translation gives CASSYGDRDETQYF.

This clonotype occurred many times. The chain is built from TRBV5-1 and TRBJ1-2, with 8 bases matching TRBD1. Germline V gives CDR1 SGHRS, CDR2 YFSETQ. This CDR3 is built from 14 residues. With 0 bases clipped from V and 8 bases from J, the junction kept 6 bases outside the gene matches. Here the CDR3 DNA reads TGCGCCAGCAGCTTGGACGGACAGGGTTACGGCTACACCTTC. This translates into CASSLDGQGYGYTF.

V gene TRBV7-8 combines with J gene TRBJ1-2; D not resolved. Germline V CDR1 and CDR2: SGHVS, FQNEAQ. V lost 4 bases and J 0 bases, leaving 9 bases between the germline ends. The CDR3 consists of 14 residues. CDR3 sequence (DNA): TGTGCCAGCAGCTGGAACAGAGCTAACTATGGCTACACCTTC. Protein product: CASSWNRANYGYTF.

This clonotype was seen more than once but under ten times. The chain links TRBV30 to TRBJ1-1; D not certain. The ends were cut back, 3 bases at V and 0 bases at J, with 11 bases in the middle. The CDR3 is 14 residues long. Germline V gives CDR1 GTSNPN, CDR2 SVGIG (reference sequence). The CDR3 coding sequence is TGTGCCTGGAGCCTACAGAAAATGAACACTGAAGCTTTCTTT. This gives the protein CAWSLQKMNTEAFF.

The chain uses TRBV7-2 and TRBJ2-3; D may be TRBD2 (7 bases). V gave up 1 base and J gave up 1 base, with 18 bases separating them. The V gene's germline CDR1 is SGHTA and CDR2 FQGNSA. There are 18 residues in the CDR3. DNA of the CDR3: TGTGCCAGCAGCTTAGTCCCACTAAGAGGGGGGGGCACAGATACGCAGTATTTT. Its protein is CASSLVPLRGGGTDTQYF. Full variable domain (outside the CDR3, taken from reference TRBV7-2 and TRBJ2-3): GAGVSQSPSNKVTEKGKDVELRCDPISGHTALYWYRQSLGQGLEFLIYFQGNSAPDKSGLPSDRFSAERTGGSVSTLTIQRTQQEDSAVYLCASSLVPLRGGGTDTQYFGPGTRLTVL.

The sample holds a few counts of this clonotype. A much larger clone lies a single base off, so this may be a read error. The genes are TRBV5-1 and TRBJ2-5, with 10 bases matching TRBD2. Germline loops: CDR1 SGHRS, CDR2 YFSETQ. The CDR3 runs 15 residues. The V and J ends lost 1 base and 11 bases, in that order; junction bases with no gene match: 11. As DNA, the CDR3 is TGCGCCAGCAGCTTGATCAGCGGGGGGGCTGATGAGCAGTACTTC. Its protein is CASSLISGGADEQYF.

The J gene is TRBJ1-1, the V gene TRBV9; possibly TRBD1 for D (6 bases). Trimming cost V 0 bases and J 0 bases, with 15 bases left between them. This CDR3 has 17 residues. The germline V gene encodes CDR1 SGDLS and CDR2 YYNGEE. In DNA form, the CDR3 reads TGTGCCAGCAGCGTAGGAGTGTCAGGACAGATGAACACTGAAGCTTTCTTT. This codes for CASSVGVSGQMNTEAFF.

V gene TRBV2 combines with J gene TRBJ2-1, with D unresolved. Germline CDR1 and CDR2: SNHLY and FYNNEI. The CDR3 extends over 11 amino acids. V was trimmed by 6 bases and J by 10 bases, leaving 10 bases between them. The CDR3 DNA follows: TGTGCCAGCAGCCGCCAGACCGAGCAGTTCTTC. Translation: CASSRQTEQFF.

Regarding this clonotype: At one end the junction does not follow the germline gene, possibly because of a read error. The chain recombines TRBV3-1 with TRBJ2-5, with 7 bases lining up with TRBD1. CDR1 LGHDT and CDR2 YNNKEL come from the germline V gene (reference sequence). This CDR3 is built from 13 residues. CDR3 sequence reads: CASSGTVQETRYF. CDR3 DNA: TGTGCCAGCAGTGGGACAGTTCAAGAGACCCGGTACTTC.

In the case of this clonotype: A read error may explain this, as a much larger clone is one base away. In this CDR3 the conserved last residue, phenylalanine or tryptophan, is missing, so a read error is likely. CDR3 in DNA: TGTGCCAGCAGCGCCCTAGCGGGGAACCAAGAGACCCAGTACGTC. Translation gives CASSALAGNQETQYV. This chain links TRBV11-3 with TRBJ2-5; 9 nucleotides match TRBD2. The CDR3 consists of 15 residues. The V gene's germline CDR1 is SGHNT and CDR2 YENEEA. J gave up 0 bases and V 5 bases, and 4 bases lay outside the gene matches.

For this clonotype: A much bigger clone sits one base away, suggesting this may be a read error. CDR3 DNA sequence: TGTGCCAGCAGCCAGGGCGCGCCTTCCTACAATGAGCAGTTCTTC. Translation: CASSQGAPSYNEQFF. V is TRBV6-6 and J is TRBJ2-1; TRBD1 might be the D (5 bases). V was shortened by 6 bases and J by 1 base, with 13 bases between the two germline ends. The CDR3 sequence is 15 residues long. Germline V CDR1 and CDR2: MNHNY, SVGAGI (reference sequence).

This clonotype was observed at least ten times. The chain carries TRBV4-3 and TRBJ2-3; TRBD2 matches 11 bases. Per the germline V gene, CDR1 is LGHNA and CDR2 is YSLEER. V lost 3 bases to trimming and J lost 2 bases; unmatched junction nucleotides: 10. The CDR3 covers 18 residues. The CDR3 loop reads CASSQGLAGGDNTDTQYF. In DNA form, the CDR3 reads TGCGCCAGCAGCCAGGGGCTAGCGGGGGGAGATAACACAGATACGCAGTATTTT.

The table lists this clonotype with many counts. The J gene is TRBJ2-5, the V gene TRBV6-2 or TRBV6-3; the match to TRBD2 covers 11 bases. This CDR3 is built from 18 residues. Unmatched junction bases numbered 10, after V lost 2 bases and J lost 2 bases. Germline CDR1 is MNHEY and CDR2 is SVGEGT. The CDR3 is CASSYAASGGIRQETQYF. CDR3 DNA: TGTGCCAGCAGTTACGCGGCTAGCGGGGGGATCAGACAAGAGACCCAGTACTTC.